The clone carrying this TCR beta chain appeared a single time. Per the original methods: Estimation of nucleated cell counts was performed using reference gene primer amplification. Only in-frame clones appear in the TCRdb table, and some are missing; sequencing was by immunoSEQ multiplex PCR. Clone size and V and J calls were adopted from that table, with D and trimming inferred from the DNA. The sample has roughly 110,000 clones, about 80% seen once. This specimen comes from a study of blood T cell repertoires in COVID-19. Study at large: Samples taken during acute and convalescent COVID-19 were collected in the United States, Italy and Spain. Sample material is recorded as cDNA or gDNA derived from T cells, B-cell-depleted T cells, or PBMCs.

This receptor was obtained from a woman aged 55-70 years with acute or convalescent COVID-19. Sequences were obtained from peripheral blood.

CDR3 coding DNA: TGTGCCAGCAGTTCAACAGGGGCGGAGGGTTCACCCCTCCACTTT. It yields the protein CASSSTGAEGSPLHF. The V call is TRBV6-6, the J call TRBJ1-6, with 7 bases identical to TRBD1. The germline CDR1 and CDR2 sequences are MNHNY and SVGAGI (reference sequence). The junction had 9 bases not matched to a gene; V was cut back by 4 bases and J by 9 bases. The CDR3 has 15 residues.